Listed below are T cell receptor beta chains from one sample, sequenced in a study of blood T cell repertoires in COVID-19. Measured with immunoSEQ multiplex PCR; TCRdb has only the in-frame clones, and not every one. This sample yields about 270,000 clones, of which around 89% are seen a single time; under 2.5% belongs to the top ten. The sample taken for sequencing was PBMCs or T cells enriched from blood (not recorded which). The receptors here all came from a woman in her late teens or twenties who had recovered from COVID-19. Each CDR3 is given with its conserved first and last residue. The D gene is left open where the match is weak. Not all rows give a size; the values are once, few, many and, for expanded clones, a class.

V,D,size,J,DNA,CDR3
TRBV14,TRBD1,NA,TRBJ1-1,TGTGCCAGCAGCCTTCGGACAGGGGGGCACACTGAAGCTTTCTTT,CASSLRTGGHTEAFF
TRBV27,NA,NA,TRBJ1-1,TGTGCCAGCATGCCGGTTATGAACACTGAAGCTTTCTTT,CASMPVMNTEAFF
TRBV18,NA,NA,TRBJ1-3,TGTGCCAGCTCACCAAGCTTGACCGGGGGCTCTGGAAACACCATATATTTT,CASSPSLTGGSGNTIYF
TRBV20-1,NA,NA,TRBJ1-5,TGCAGTGCTAGTCTTGGCCAGCCCCAGCATTTT,CSASLGQPQHF
TRBV6-5,NA,NA,TRBJ1-2,TGTGCCAGCAGTTCCATGACGGGTGGCTACACCTTC,CASSSMTGGYTF
TRBV28,TRBD1,NA,TRBJ1-2,TGTGCCAGCAGTTTATACAGGGACAGGGTGCTTGGCTACACCTTC,CASSLYRDRVLGYTF
TRBV29-1,NA,NA,TRBJ2-2,TGCAGCGTTGAAGCGGGACTGAACACCGGGGAGCTGTTTTTT,CSVEAGLNTGELFF
TRBV3-1/TRBV3-2,TRBD2,NA,TRBJ2-1,TGTGCCAGCAGCCAAGAAGGTAGCGGGGGGCCTCAATACAATGAGCAGTTCTTC,CASSQEGSGGPQYNEQFF
TRBV5-1,TRBD1,NA,TRBJ1-2,TGCGCCAGCAGTCCGGGACAGCCTAACTATGGCTACACCTTC,CASSPGQPNYGYTF
TRBV19,TRBD1,NA,TRBJ2-1,TGTGCCAGTAGTGCCGGGACAGGGGCGAATGAGCAGTTCTTC,CASSAGTGANEQFF
TRBV19,NA,NA,TRBJ1-1,TGTGCCAGTAGTCCGTCCCCATCCTCAGGCGAAGCTTTCTTT,CASSPSPSSGEAFF
TRBV6-5,NA,few,TRBJ2-7,TGTGCCAGCAGGCGGTCTGGCGAGCAGTACTTC,CASRRSGEQYF
TRBV9,NA,NA,TRBJ1-2,TGTGCCAGCAGCGTAGCTTTGGGGGGGGTTAACTATGGCTACACCTTC,CASSVALGGVNYGYTF
TRBV5-1,NA,NA,TRBJ1-1,TGCGCCAGCAGCCTGGGGGCAGCCAACACTGAAGCTTTCTTT,CASSLGAANTEAFF
TRBV28,NA,NA,TRBJ2-5,TGTGCCAGCAGCCCGCGTGGGGCGGGGGCGATTCAAGAGACCCAGTACTTC,CASSPRGAGAIQETQYF
TRBV6-1,TRBD1,NA,TRBJ1-5,TGTGCCAGCAGTGATAGAGGGACAGGGGGCGCGGGCAATCAGCCCCAGCATTTT,CASSDRGTGGAGNQPQHF
TRBV13,NA,NA,TRBJ2-7,TGTGCCAGCAGCATCGCAGTGACTTACGAGCAGTACTTC,CASSIAVTYEQYF
TRBV3-1/TRBV3-2,TRBD1,once,TRBJ1-1,TGTGCCAGCAGCCCTACCCCAGGGGGCACTGAAGCTTTCTTT,CASSPTPGGTEAFF
TRBV3-1/TRBV3-2,TRBD2,NA,TRBJ2-7,TGTGCCAGCAGCCACCAGCAGCGGGGGCCGACCTACGAGCAGTACTTC,CASSHQQRGPTYEQYF
TRBV19,TRBD1,once,TRBJ2-1,TGTGCCAGTAGTATGGACAGGTCCTCCTACAATGAGCAGTTCTTC,CASSMDRSSYNEQFF
TRBV4-1,NA,NA,TRBJ1-5,TGCGCCAGCAGCCAAGGCCCCGCCGGGGATCCCCAGCATTTT,CASSQGPAGDPQHF
TRBV6-5,NA,NA,TRBJ1-5,TGTGCCAGCCTACGCTATAGCAATCAGCCCCAGCATTTT,CASLRYSNQPQHF
TRBV18,NA,NA,TRBJ1-5,TGTGCCAGCTCACCAGTCCCAGGGAGCAATCAGCCCCAGCATTTT,CASSPVPGSNQPQHF
TRBV5-1,TRBD1,NA,TRBJ2-7,TGCGCCAGCAGCTGGGGACAGGGGATCTACGAGCAGTACTTC,CASSWGQGIYEQYF
TRBV6-1,TRBD2,once,TRBJ2-1,TGTGCCAGCAGTGAGCTAGCGGGGGCTGGCGGTGAGCAGTTCTTC,CASSELAGAGGEQFF
TRBV9,NA,NA,TRBJ2-2,TGTGCCAGCAGCGTTTCGGGGAGTACCGGGGAGCTGTTTTTT,CASSVSGSTGELFF
TRBV28,NA,once,TRBJ1-2,TGTGCCAGCATAGGGGCGGGGGGTGGCTACACCTTC,CASIGAGGGYTF
TRBV19,TRBD1,NA,TRBJ1-1,TGTGCCAGTAGTTGGCAGGGGGCTCGGGGTACTGAAGCTTTCTTT,CASSWQGARGTEAFF
TRBV19,NA,NA,TRBJ1-3,TGTGCCAGTAGAACAGGGACGAGGGGAAACACCATATATTTT,CASRTGTRGNTIYF